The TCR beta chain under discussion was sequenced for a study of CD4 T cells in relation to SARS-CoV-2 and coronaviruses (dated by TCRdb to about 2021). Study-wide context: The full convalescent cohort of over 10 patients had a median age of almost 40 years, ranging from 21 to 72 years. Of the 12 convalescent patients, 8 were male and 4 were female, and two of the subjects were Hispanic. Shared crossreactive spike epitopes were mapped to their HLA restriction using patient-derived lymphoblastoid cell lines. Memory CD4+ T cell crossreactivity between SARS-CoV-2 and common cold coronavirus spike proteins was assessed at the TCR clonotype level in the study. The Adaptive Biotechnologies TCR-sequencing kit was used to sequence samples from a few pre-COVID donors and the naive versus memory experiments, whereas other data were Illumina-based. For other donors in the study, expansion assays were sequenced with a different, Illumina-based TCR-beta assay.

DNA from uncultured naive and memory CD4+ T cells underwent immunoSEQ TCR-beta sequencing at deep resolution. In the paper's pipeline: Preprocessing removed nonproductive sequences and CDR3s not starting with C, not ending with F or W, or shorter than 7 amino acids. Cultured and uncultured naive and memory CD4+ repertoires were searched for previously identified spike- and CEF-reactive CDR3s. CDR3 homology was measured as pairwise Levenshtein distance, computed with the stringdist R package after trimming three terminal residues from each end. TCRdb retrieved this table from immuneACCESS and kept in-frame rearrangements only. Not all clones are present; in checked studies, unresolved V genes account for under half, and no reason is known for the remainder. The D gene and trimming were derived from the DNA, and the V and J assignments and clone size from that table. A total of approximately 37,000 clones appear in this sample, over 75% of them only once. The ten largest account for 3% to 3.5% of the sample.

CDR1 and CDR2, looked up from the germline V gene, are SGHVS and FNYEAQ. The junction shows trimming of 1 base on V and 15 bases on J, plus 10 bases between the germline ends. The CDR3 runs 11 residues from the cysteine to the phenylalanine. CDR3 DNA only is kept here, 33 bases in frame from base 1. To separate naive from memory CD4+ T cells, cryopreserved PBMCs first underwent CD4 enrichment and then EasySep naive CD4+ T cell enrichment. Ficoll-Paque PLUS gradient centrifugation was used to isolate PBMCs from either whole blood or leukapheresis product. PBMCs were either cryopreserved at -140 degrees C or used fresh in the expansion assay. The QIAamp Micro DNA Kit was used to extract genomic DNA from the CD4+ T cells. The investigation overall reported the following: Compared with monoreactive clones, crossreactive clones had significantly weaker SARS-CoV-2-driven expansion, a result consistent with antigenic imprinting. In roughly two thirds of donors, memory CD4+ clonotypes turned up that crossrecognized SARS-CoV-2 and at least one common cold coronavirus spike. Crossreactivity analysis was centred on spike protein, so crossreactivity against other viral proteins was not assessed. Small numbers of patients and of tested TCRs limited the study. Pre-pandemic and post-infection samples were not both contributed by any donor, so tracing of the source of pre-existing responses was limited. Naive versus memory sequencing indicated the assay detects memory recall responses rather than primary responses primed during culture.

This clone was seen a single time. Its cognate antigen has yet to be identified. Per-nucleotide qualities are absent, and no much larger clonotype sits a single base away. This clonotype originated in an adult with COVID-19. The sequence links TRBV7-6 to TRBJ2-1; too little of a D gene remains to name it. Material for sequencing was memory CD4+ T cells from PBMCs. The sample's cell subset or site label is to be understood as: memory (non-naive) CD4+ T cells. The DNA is TGTGCCAGCAGCTTAGTGGGATACCCGTTCTTC. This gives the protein CASSLVGYPFF. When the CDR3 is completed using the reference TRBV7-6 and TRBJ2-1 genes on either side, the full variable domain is GAGVSQSPRYKVTKRGQDVALRCDPISGHVSLYWYRQALGQGPEFLTYFNYEAQQDKSGLPNDRFSAERPEGSISTLTIQRTEQRDSAMYRCASSLVGYPFFGPGTRLTVL.